This T cell receptor (beta chain) was identified in a study of Graves' ophthalmopathy and Graves' hyperthyroidism. Pregnancy or lactation, uncontrolled infections and other autoimmune diseases were grounds for excluding patients. PBMCs stemmed from 10 ml of fresh peripheral blood. Study observations and caveats: Also, most clonotypes expanded in the thyroid above 0.001 frequency appeared in blood. The model achieved about 70% sensitivity and over 72% specificity for ophthalmopathy progression.

Germline CDR1 DFQATT, CDR2 SNEGSKA (reference sequence). The CDR3 sequence is 13 residues long. The V segment lost 4 bases and the J segment 7 bases; nucleotides outside the gene matches: 3. RNA served as the template for amplifying TCR beta CDR3 regions. Amplification began with first-round RT-PCR using HTBI primers, then second-round multiplex PCR was performed. MiXCR was run by TCRdb on the multiplex PCR reads, yielding one entry per CDR3 protein. The sample contains 660,000 or so distinct CDR3 sequences, just over 40% of which appear only once. This clonotype was seen many times. Its antigen is not identified.

The chain combines TRBV20-1 with TRBJ2-2; 10 bases fit TRBD1. The receptor's source is an adult man with Graves' ophthalmopathy. The sample comprised peripheral blood. The CDR3 bases are TGCAGTGCTACGACAGGGGGCATCGGGGAGCTGTTTTTT. Encoded protein: CSATTGGIGELFF.